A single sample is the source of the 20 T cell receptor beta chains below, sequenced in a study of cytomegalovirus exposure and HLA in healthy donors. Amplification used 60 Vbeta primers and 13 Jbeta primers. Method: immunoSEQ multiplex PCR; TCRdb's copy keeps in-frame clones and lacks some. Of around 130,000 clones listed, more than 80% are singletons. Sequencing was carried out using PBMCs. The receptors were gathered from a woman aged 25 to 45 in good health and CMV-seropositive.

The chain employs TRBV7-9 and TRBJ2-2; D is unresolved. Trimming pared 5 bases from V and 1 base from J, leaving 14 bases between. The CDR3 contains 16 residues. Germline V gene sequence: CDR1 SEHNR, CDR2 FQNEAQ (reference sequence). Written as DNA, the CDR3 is TGTGCCAGCAGCACCAGAGGCCTAGGGAACACCGGGGAGCTGTTTTTT. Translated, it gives CASSTRGLGNTGELFF.

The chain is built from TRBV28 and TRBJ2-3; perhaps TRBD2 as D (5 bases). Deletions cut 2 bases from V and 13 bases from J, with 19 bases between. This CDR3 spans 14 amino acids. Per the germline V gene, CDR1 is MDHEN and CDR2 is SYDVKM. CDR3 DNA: TGTGCCAGCAGTTTAGAGGGTAGCCGCGCACGGAAGTATTTT. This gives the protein CASSLEGSRARKYF.

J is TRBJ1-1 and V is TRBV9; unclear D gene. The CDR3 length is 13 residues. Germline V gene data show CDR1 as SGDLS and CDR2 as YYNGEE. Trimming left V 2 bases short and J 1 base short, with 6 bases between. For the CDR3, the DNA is TGTGCCAGCAGCGTGGAGGGGAACACTGAAGCTTTCTTT. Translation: CASSVEGNTEAFF.

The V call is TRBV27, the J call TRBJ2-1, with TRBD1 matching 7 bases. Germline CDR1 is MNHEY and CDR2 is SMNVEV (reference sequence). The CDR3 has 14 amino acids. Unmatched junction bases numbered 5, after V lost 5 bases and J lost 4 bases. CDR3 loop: CASSTGQNYNEQFF. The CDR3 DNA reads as TGTGCCAGCAGTACGGGACAGAATTACAATGAGCAGTTCTTC.

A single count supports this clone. CDR3: CASSLGPNTEAFF. In nucleotides, the CDR3 is TGTGCCAGCAGCTTAGGGCCGAACACTGAAGCTTTCTTT. This chain links TRBV11-3 with TRBJ1-1; D unresolved. V gave up 1 base and J gave up 1 base, with 4 bases separating them. Germline assignment: CDR1 SGHNT and CDR2 YENEEA. The CDR3 extends over 13 amino acids.

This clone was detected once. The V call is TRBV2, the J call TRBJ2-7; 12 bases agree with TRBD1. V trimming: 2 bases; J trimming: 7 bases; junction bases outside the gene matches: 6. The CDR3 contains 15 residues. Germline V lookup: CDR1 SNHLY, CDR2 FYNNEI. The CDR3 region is CASSELGQGASEQYF. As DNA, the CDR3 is TGTGCCAGCAGTGAATTGGGACAGGGGGCGAGTGAGCAGTACTTC.

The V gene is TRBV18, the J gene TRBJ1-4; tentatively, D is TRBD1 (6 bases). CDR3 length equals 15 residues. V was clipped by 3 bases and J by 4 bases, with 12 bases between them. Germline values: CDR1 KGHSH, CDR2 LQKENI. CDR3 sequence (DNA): TGTGCCAGCTCACCTTTCGGACAGCTTAATGAAAAACTGTTTTTT. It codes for CASSPFGQLNEKLFF. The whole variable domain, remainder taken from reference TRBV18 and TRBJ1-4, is NAGVMQNPRHLVRRRGQEARLRCSPMKGHSHVYWYRQLPEEGLKFMVYLQKENIIDESGMPKERFSAEFPKEGPSILRIQQVVRGDSAAYFCASSPFGQLNEKLFFGSGTQLSVL.

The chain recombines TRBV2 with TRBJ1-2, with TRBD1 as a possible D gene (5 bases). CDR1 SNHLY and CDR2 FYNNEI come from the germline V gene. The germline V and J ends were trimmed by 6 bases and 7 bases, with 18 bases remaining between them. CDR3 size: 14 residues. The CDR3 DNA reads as TGTGCCAGCAGAAACATCCAGGGTGAGGCTGGCTACACCTTC. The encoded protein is CASRNIQGEAGYTF.

CDR3 nucleotide sequence: TGTGCCAGCCTGAGGGCTAGCGTTGACAATGAGCAGTTCTTC. It codes for CASLRASVDNEQFF. The chain recombines TRBV6-6 with TRBJ2-1; TRBD2 might be the D (6 bases). The V end was cut by 8 bases, the J end by 5 bases, with 16 bases between. This CDR3 is 14 amino acids long. The germline V gene has CDR1 MNHNY and CDR2 SVGAGI (reference sequence).

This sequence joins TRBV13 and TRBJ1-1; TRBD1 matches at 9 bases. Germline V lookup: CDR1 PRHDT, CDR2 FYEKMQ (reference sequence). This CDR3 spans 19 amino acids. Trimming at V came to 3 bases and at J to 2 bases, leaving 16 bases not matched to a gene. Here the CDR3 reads CASSFSLQGARGFNTEAFF. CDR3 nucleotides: TGTGCCAGCAGCTTTTCACTACAGGGGGCGAGAGGGTTTAACACTGAAGCTTTCTTT.

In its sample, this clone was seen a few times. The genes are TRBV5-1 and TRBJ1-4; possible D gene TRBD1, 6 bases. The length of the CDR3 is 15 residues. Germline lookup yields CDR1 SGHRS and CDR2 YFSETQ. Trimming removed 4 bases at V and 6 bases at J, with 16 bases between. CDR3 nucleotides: TGCGCCAGCAGCACCTCACAGGGAGGGGATGAAAAACTGTTTTTT. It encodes CASSTSQGGDEKLFF. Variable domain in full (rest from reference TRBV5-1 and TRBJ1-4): KAGVTQTPRYLIKTRGQQVTLSCSPISGHRSVSWYQQTPGQGLQFLFEYFSETQRNKGNFPGRFSGRQFSNSRSEMNVSTLELGDSALYLCASSTSQGGDEKLFFGSGTQLSVL.

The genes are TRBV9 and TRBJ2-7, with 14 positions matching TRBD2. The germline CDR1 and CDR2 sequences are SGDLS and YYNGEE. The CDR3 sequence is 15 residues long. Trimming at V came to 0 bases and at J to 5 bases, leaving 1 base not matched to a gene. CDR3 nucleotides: TGTGCCAGCAGCGTAGAGGGACTAGCGGGAGACGAGCAGTACTTC. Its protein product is CASSVEGLAGDEQYF.

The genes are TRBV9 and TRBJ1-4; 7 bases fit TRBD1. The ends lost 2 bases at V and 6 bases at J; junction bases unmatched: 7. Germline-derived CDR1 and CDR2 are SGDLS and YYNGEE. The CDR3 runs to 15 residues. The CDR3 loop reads CASSVTGASHEKLFF. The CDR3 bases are TGTGCCAGCAGCGTTACAGGGGCCTCCCATGAAAAACTGTTTTTT. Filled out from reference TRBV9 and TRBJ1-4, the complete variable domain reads DSGVTQTPKHLITATGQRVTLRCSPRSGDLSVYWYQQSLDQGLQFLIQYYNGEERAKGNILERFSAQQFPDLHSELNLSSLELGDSALYFCASSVTGASHEKLFFGSGTQLSVL.

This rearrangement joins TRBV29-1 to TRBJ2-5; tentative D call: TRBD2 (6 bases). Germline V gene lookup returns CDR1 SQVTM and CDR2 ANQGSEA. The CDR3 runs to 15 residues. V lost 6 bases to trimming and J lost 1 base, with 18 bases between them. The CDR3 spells CSVGKASVRQETQYF. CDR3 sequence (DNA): TGCAGCGTCGGGAAGGCTAGCGTACGCCAAGAGACCCAGTACTTC.

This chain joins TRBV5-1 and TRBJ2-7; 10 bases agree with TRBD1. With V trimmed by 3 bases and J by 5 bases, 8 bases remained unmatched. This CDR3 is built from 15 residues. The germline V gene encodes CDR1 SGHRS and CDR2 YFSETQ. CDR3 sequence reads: CASSSRQGAAHEQYF. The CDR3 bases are TGCGCCAGCAGCTCCCGACAGGGGGCGGCGCACGAGCAGTACTTC. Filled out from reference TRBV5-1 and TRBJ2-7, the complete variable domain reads KAGVTQTPRYLIKTRGQQVTLSCSPISGHRSVSWYQQTPGQGLQFLFEYFSETQRNKGNFPGRFSGRQFSNSRSEMNVSTLELGDSALYLCASSSRQGAAHEQYFGPGTRLTVT.

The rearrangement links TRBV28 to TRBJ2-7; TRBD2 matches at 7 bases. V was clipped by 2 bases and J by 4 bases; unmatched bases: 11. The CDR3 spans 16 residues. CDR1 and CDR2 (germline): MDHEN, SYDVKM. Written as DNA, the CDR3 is TGTGCCAGCAGTTTAAATCGGGAGGAGTCAGCGTACGAGCAGTACTTC. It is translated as CASSLNREESAYEQYF.

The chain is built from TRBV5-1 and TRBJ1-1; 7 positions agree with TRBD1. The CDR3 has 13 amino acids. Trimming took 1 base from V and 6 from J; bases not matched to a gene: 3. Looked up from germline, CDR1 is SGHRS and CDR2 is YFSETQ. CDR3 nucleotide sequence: TGCGCCAGCAGCTTGACAGGGGCGCCTGAAGCTTTCTTT. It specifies CASSLTGAPEAFF.

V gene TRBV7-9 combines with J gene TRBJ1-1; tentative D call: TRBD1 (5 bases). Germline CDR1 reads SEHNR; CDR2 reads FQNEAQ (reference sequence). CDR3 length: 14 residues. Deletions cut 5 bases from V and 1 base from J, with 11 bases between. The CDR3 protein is CASSPQGGNTEAFF. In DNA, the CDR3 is TGTGCCAGCAGCCCCCAGGGTGGGAACACTGAAGCTTTCTTT.

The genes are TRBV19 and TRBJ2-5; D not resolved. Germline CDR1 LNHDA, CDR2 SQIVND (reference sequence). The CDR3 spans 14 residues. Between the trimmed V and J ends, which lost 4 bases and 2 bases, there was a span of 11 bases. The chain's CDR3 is CASSNTPNQETQYF. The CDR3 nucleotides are TGTGCCAGTAGTAATACACCGAATCAAGAGACCCAGTACTTC. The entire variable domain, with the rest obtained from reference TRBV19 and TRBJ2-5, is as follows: DGGITQSPKYLFRKEGQNVTLSCEQNLNHDAMYWYRQDPGQGLRLIYYSQIVNDFQKGDIAEGYSVSREKKESFPLTVTSAQKNPTAFYLCASSNTPNQETQYFGPGTRLLVL.

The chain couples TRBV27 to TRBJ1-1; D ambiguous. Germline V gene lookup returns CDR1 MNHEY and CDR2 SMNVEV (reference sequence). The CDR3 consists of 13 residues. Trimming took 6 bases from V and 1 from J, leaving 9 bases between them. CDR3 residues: CASSSTENTEAFF. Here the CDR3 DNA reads TGTGCCAGCAGCTCAACAGAGAACACTGAAGCTTTCTTT.